In this sample, the clone carrying this TCR beta chain turned up once. Original processing notes: Amplification from reference gene primers served as the basis for estimated nucleated cell counts. This table comes from immunoSEQ multiplex PCR, and its TCRdb copy is limited to in-frame clones, with some not included. That table furnishes V, J and clone size, whereas the DNA furnished D and trimming. The sample has under 400,000 clones; under 90% are singletons. The germline V and J ends were trimmed by 9 bases and 5 bases, with 16 bases remaining between them. Germline-derived CDR1 and CDR2 are LNHDA and SQIVND (reference sequence). This CDR3 has 13 amino acids. The data are from a study of blood T cell repertoires in COVID-19.

This clonotype was obtained from a woman in her 30s with COVID-19, enrolled during active disease. Sequencing input: peripheral blood. V gene TRBV19 combines with J gene TRBJ2-5; perhaps TRBD2 as D (5 bases). The CDR3 is CASTSDWRETQYF. In nucleotides, the CDR3 is TGTGCCAGCACTTCGGACTGGCGGGAGACCCAGTACTTC.